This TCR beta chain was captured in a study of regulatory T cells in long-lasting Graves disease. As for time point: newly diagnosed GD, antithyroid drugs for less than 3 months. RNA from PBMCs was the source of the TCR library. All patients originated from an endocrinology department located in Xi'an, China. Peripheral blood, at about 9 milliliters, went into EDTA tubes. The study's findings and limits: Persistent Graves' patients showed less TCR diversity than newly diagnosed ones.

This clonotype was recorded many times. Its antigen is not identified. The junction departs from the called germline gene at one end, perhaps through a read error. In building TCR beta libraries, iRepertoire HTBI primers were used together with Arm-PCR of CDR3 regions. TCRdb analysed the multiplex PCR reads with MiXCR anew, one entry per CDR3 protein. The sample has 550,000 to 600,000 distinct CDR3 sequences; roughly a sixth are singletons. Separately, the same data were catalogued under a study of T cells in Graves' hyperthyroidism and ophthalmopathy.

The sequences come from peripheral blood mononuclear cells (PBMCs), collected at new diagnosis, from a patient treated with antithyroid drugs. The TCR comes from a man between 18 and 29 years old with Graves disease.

The CDR3 loop is CASSLYQETQYF. CDR3 sequence (DNA): TGTGCCAGCAGCTTGTACCAAGAGACCCAGTACTTC. This rearrangement joins TRBV5-1 to TRBJ2-5, with D hard to call. Germline CDR1 is SGHRS and CDR2 is YFSETQ. CDR3 length: 12 residues.